Listed here is a single T cell receptor (beta chain). Antigen: not known. The data originate from a study of cytomegalovirus exposure and HLA in healthy donors. Study-wide context: Around 79 million unique TCRs, all from HLA-typed donors, were included in an early release of the data. Among the 400 or so donors who were genotyped, about 86% fell in the genetic ancestry cluster that is associated with self-reported Caucasian donors. General study findings and limits: The authors judged a highly shared variant cluster likely a sequencing artifact.

The PCR was carried out with 60 Vbeta primers and 13 Jbeta primers. Measured with immunoSEQ multiplex PCR; TCRdb has only the in-frame clones, and not every one. The table has approximately 120,000 clones, 74% seen once. The sequenced material came from PBMCs. The TCR was taken from a human donor in good health.

The CDR3 bases are TGTGCCAGCAGCAAACCCAGGCGGGGAAGGGGTAATGAGCAGTTCTTC. It is translated as CASSKPRRGRGNEQFF. This chain uses TRBV21-1 with TRBJ2-1; no DNA check was done on the table's D call, TRBD2. TRBV21-1 is a pseudogene. The CDR3 is 16 amino acids.